Sequencing of this T cell receptor (beta chain) was carried out in a study of human T cells and chemical hapten exposure. The sample's time point: patch test 1, 2 weeks after DPC sensitization. The treatment was: therapeutic diphenylcyclopropenone sensitization with weekly scalp DPC. Germline-derived CDR1 and CDR2 are DFQATT and SNEGSKA (reference sequence). V shed 2 bases and J 8 bases; nucleotides not matched to a gene: 7. The length of the CDR3 is 14 residues. Each CDR3 protein gets one entry after TCRdb re-called the RACE reads with MiXCR. The data show about 110,000 distinct CDR3 sequences, with approximately 10% seen just once and roughly 3.3% held by the top ten.

The sequencing here drew on whole blood, taken in connection with sensitization to the hapten diphenylcyclopropenone (DPC). The source of this sequence is a woman between 35 and 50 years old with alopecia areata. Some clones in this sample may be carry-over from other donors' samples. This rearrangement joins TRBV20-1 to TRBJ2-1, with 9 nucleotides matching TRBD2. The DNA for the CDR3 is TGCAGTGCTAGAATAGCGGGAGTCGGGGATGAGCAGTTCTTC. Translation gives CSARIAGVGDEQFF.